This T cell receptor (beta chain) emerged from a study of shared clonotypes between healthy human individuals. Study-level results: The study drew on few donors, limiting represented genetic and exposure-history diversity. Across a handful of donors, naive CD4 shared around 5.4%, naive CD8 about 3.2%, memory CD4 roughly 2.5%, memory CD8 0.4%.

Terminally differentiated effector memory CD45RA+ cells were excluded by CCR7 positive selection of CD45RO-negative cells. Donors, healthy HIV-negative adults, lacked recent acute infections or vaccinations. Germline assignment: CDR1 MNHNS and CDR2 SASEGT. This CDR3 comprises 14 residues. V shed 4 bases and J shed 0 bases, with 9 bases lying between them. Samples underwent the assay at deep level. Sequenced by immunoSEQ multiplex PCR; TCRdb stores in-frame clones only, minus some. The sample holds about 2.1 million clones, just over 90% seen once. This clone has just a few counts. Its target is unknown.

The chain recombines TRBV6-1 with TRBJ1-1; weak D call: TRBD1 (5 bases). Sequenced: naive CD8+ T cells from PBMCs. This sequence originates from a man aged 18 to 29 in good health. Some clones in this sample may be carry-over from other donors' samples. The CDR3 here is CASSVAQVNTEAFF. The CDR3 DNA is TGTGCCAGCAGTGTAGCACAGGTGAACACTGAAGCTTTCTTT.